This TCR beta chain was identified in a study of a mutant IDH1 vaccine in newly diagnosed glioma. The wider study: Vaccinations, eight in total, occurred in weeks 1, 3, 5, 7, 11, 15, 19, 23. The treated population exhibited a male proportion of about 60%, a female proportion of about 38%, and a mean age of around 40 years.

Time point in this sample: week 23, last vaccination. Topical imiquimod accompanied each vaccine dose, which consisted of 300 ug of mutant IDH1 20-mer peptide. The table came from immunoSEQ multiplex PCR; TCRdb's copy has only in-frame clones and leaves some out. Among approximately 82,000 clones listed, 75% to 85% were seen once. This clone came up once. What it binds is not known. The V gene end was trimmed by 5 bases and the J gene end by 3 bases; junction bases not matched to a gene: 7. The length of the CDR3 is 17 residues. Germline V lookup: CDR1 SGHVS, CDR2 FQNEAQ. This TCR came from a man aged 25-45 years with glioma. Some clones in this sample may be carry-over from other donors' samples. The rearrangement joins TRBV7-8 to TRBJ2-4; 13 bases fit TRBD2. The specimen was PBMCs, collected from a glioma patient whose treatment included an IDH1 peptide vaccine. DNA of the CDR3: TGTGCCAGCAGCCGTGGACTAGCGGGAGCGGGCAAAAACATTCAGTACTTC. This encodes CASSRGLAGAGKNIQYF.